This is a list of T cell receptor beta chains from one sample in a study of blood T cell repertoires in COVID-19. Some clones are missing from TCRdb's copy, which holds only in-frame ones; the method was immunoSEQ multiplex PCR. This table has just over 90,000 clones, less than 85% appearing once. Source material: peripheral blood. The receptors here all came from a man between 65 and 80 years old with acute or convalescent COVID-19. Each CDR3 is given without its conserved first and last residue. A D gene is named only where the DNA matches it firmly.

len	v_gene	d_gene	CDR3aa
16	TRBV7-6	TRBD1	ASSLNDWGQGGWETQY
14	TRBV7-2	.	ASSSPEMVHDYGYT
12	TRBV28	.	ASSPTGTIYGYT
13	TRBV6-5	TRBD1	ASSWDSSDTGELF
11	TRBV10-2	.	ASMGFSGNTIY
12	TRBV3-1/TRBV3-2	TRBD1	ASRAGTGFSPLH
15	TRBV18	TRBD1	ASSPNGQGANTGELF
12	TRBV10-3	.	AISEDSSTDTQY
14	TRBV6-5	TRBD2	ASSYSAAGGQETQY
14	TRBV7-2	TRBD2	ASSLWTSGSTDTQY
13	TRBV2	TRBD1	ASTQQGQGASGYT
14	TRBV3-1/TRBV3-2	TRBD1	ASSRGTGEINSPLH
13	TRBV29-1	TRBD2	SATRTSSNTGELF
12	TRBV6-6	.	ASSKRREYYGYT
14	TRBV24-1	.	ATSENTGTNTGELF
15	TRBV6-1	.	ASSEAVIRGAQETQY
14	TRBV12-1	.	ASSPEWGHSNQPQH
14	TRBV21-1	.	ASTRRGPYSNQPQH
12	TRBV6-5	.	ASSLSGRNTEAF
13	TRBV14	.	ASSQERGPYNEQF
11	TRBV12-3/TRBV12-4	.	ASSSQMNTEAF
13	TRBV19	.	ASSRQVYSYNEQF
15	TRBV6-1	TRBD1	ASSEKDRQRGDTEAF
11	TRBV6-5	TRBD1	ASSRQGAGGYT
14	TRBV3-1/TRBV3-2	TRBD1	ASSQGQSHSGNTIY
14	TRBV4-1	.	ASSQDSLSITDTQY
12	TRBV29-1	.	SARQQRSNTEAF
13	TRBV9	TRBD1	ASSVTGTGIYGYT
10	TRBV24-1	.	ATGADYNEQF
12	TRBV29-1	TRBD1	SVEGTGEGYEQF
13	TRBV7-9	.	ASSLISGGADEAF
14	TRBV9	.	ASSVDLAGTFYGYT
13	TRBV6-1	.	ASSDGQGPNQPQH
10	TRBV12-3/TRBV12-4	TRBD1	ASRPTGGKLF
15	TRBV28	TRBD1	ASSSFGQGISGNTIY
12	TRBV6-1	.	ASSEAHRANTIY
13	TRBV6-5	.	ASSPLALSYNEQF
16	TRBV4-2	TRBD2	ASSQEGSLAGDHDTQY